Listed below are T cell receptor beta chains from one sample, sequenced in a study of PD-L1 blockade in urothelial cancer. The repertoire was sequenced with immunoSEQ multiplex PCR; TCRdb's copy has only in-frame clones and lacks some. The data show 37,000 or so clones, with 82% seen just once and roughly 18% held by the top ten. This specimen consisted of PBMCs, obtained around atezolizumab (anti-PD-L1) treatment. The receptors derive from a man aged 55-75 years with urothelial cancer. CDR3s include the opening cysteine and the closing phenylalanine or tryptophan. Fields, in order: clone size, J gene, D gene, V gene, CDR3 DNA, CDR3 protein. D genes are given only for firm matches. Not every row has a clone size; where given, it reads once, few, many or a size class.

once TRBJ2-3 . TRBV5-1 TGCGCCAGCAGCCCGGACGGGACTAGCACAGATACGCAGTATTTT CASSPDGTSTDTQYF
few TRBJ1-1 TRBD1 TRBV5-1 TGCGCCAGCAAACTGGACAGGTTCGACACTGAAGCTTTCTTT CASKLDRFDTEAFF
. TRBJ2-5 TRBD2 TRBV9 TGTGCCAGCAGCGTAGAAGGACTAGCGGAAGAGACCCAGTACTTC CASSVEGLAEETQYF
. TRBJ2-7 . TRBV6-5 TGTGCCAGCAGTTACTCGGGGAGGCAGGGGGGCTACGAGCAGTACTTC CASSYSGRQGGYEQYF
. TRBJ2-1 TRBD1 TRBV7-6 TGTGCCAGCAGCTTTGGTTCTTTCCCGGGACAGGGCCACAATGAGCAGTTCTTC CASSFGSFPGQGHNEQFF
. TRBJ2-2 . TRBV5-5 TGTGCCAGCAGCTTGGTCCGGGCAGGGGTGACCGGGGAGCTGTTTTTT CASSLVRAGVTGELFF
. TRBJ1-6 . TRBV5-1 TGCGCCAGCAGCCCCGAGGGGGAGGGAGCGGCCCTCCACTTT CASSPEGEGAALHF
. TRBJ1-1 . TRBV19 TGTGCCAGTAGTCAACCTGGAGGGGACACTGAAGCTTTCTTT CASSQPGGDTEAFF
. TRBJ2-2 TRBD2 TRBV2 TGTGCCAGCCAAGGGGCTAGCGGGTCTATCGGGGAGCTGTTTTTT CASQGASGSIGELFF
. TRBJ1-1 . TRBV14 TGTGCCAGCAGCCAAGTCGTGGATTACTTGGGGGGGGAAGCTTTCTTT CASSQVVDYLGGEAFF
. TRBJ2-3 . TRBV9 TGTGCCAGCAGCGTAGACTATAGCACAGATACGCAGTATTTT CASSVDYSTDTQYF
. TRBJ1-1 TRBD1 TRBV7-2 TGTGCCAGCAGCCCCGCCGTTGGGACAGGCGAATTCTTT CASSPAVGTGEFF
. TRBJ1-1 . TRBV28 TGTGCCAGCAGTTTATCGGCACTTGGGGGGGGGAACACTGAAGCTTTCTTT CASSLSALGGGNTEAFF
. TRBJ1-5 . TRBV19 TGTGCCAGTAGTAGGAGGGGCAATCAGCCCCAGCATTTT CASSRRGNQPQHF
. TRBJ1-2 . TRBV28 TGTGCCTGGTTGGGGAGCCATAACTATGGCTACACCTTC CAWLGSHNYGYTF
. TRBJ2-7 . TRBV5-1 TGCGCCAGCAGCCGTAGGGGATTATCGTACGAGCAGTACTTC CASSRRGLSYEQYF